Shown below are 3 T cell receptor beta chains from a single sample sequenced in a study of blood T cell repertoires in COVID-19. TCRdb's copy holds only in-frame clones and misses some; the assay was immunoSEQ multiplex PCR. Of about 200,000 clones in the sample, 70% to 90% were seen once. Input material: peripheral blood. The receptors come from a person between 65 and 80 years old with COVID-19, enrolled during active disease.

The chain carries TRBV28 and TRBJ2-1; 9 nucleotides line up with TRBD2. CDR1 MDHEN and CDR2 SYDVKM come from the germline V gene. The CDR3 totals 13 residues. The V gene end was trimmed by 7 bases and the J gene end by 9 bases; junction bases not matched to a gene: 7. The CDR3 nucleotides read TGTGCCAGCATCGCTAGCGGGATCGGTGAGCAGTTCTTC. This gives the protein CASIASGIGEQFF.

The chain links TRBV7-3 to TRBJ2-2; 7 bases match TRBD1. V was pared by 6 bases and J by 3 bases, with 4 bases of the junction left unmatched. The germline gives CDR1 SGHTA, CDR2 FQGTGA. There are 14 residues in the CDR3. This CDR3 reads CASSRDSYTGELFF. The CDR3 coding sequence is TGTGCCAGCAGTCGGGACAGTTACACCGGGGAGCTGTTTTTT.

The chain joins TRBV2 to TRBJ1-1, with TRBD1 as a possible D gene (6 bases). The ends were cut back, 2 bases at V and 1 base at J, with 11 bases in the middle. Germline V gives CDR1 SNHLY, CDR2 FYNNEI. The CDR3 spans 15 residues. CDR3 sequence (DNA): TGTGCCAGCAGTGAAACTAAGACAGGGAACACTGAAGCTTTCTTT. Translation gives CASSETKTGNTEAFF.